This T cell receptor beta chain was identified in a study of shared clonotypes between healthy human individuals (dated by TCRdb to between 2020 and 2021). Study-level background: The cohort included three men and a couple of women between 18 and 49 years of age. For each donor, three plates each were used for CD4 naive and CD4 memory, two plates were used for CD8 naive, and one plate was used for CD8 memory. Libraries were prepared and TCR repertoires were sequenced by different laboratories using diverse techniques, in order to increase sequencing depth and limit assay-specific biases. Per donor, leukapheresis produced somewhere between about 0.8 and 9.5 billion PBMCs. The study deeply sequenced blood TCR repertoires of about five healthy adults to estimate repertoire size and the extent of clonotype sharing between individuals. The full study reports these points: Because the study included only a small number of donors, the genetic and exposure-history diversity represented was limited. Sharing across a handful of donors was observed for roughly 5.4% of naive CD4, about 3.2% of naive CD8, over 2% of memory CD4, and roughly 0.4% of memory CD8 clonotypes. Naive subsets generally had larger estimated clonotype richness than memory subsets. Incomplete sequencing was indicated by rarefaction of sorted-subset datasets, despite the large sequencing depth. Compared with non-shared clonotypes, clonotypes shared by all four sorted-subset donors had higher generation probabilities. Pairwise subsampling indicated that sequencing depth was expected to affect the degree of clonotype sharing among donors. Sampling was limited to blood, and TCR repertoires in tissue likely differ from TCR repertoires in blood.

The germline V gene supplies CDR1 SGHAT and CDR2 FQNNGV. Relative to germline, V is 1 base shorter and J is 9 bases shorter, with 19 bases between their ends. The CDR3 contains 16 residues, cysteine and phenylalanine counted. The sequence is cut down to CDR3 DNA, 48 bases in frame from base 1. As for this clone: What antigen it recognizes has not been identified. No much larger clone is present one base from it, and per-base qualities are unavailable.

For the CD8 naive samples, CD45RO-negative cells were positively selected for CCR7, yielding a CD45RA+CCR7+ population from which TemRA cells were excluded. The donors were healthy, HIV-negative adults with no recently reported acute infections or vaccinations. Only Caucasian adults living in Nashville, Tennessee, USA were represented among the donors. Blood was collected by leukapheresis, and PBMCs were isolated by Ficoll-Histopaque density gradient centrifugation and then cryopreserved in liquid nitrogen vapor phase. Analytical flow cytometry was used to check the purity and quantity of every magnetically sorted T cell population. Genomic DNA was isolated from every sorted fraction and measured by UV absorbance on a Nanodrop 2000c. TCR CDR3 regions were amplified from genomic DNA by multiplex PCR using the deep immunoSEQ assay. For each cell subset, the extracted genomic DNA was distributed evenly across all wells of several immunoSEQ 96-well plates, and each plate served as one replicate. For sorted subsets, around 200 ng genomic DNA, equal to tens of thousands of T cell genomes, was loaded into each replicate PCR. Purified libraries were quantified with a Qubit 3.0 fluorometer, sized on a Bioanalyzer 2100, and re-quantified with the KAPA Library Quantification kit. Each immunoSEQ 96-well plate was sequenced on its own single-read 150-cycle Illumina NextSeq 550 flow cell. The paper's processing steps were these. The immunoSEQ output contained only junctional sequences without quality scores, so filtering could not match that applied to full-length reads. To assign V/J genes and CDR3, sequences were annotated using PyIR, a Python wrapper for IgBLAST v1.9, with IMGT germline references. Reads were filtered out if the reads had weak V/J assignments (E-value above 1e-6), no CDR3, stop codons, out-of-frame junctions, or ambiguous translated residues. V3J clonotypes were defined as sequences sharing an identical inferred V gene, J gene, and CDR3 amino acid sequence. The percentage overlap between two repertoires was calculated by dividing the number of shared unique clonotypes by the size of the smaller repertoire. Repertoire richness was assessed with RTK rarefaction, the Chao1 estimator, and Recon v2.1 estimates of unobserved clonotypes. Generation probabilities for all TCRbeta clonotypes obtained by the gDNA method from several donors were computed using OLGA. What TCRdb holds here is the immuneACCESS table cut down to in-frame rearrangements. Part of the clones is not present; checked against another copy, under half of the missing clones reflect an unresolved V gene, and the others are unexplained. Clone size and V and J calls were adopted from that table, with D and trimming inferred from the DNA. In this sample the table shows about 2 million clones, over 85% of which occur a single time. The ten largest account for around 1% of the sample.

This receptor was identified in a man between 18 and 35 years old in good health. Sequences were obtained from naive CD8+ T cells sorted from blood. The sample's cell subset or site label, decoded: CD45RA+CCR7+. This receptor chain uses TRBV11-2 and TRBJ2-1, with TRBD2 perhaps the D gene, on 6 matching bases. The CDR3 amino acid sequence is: CASSLAGVATLSEQFF. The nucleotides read TGTGCCAGCAGCTTAGCGGGGGTAGCGACCCTCAGTGAGCAGTTCTTC.